This entry concerns a single TCR beta chain. TCRdb processed the RT-PCR reads anew with MiXCR; each CDR3 protein has one entry. The sample includes more than 550,000 distinct CDR3 sequences, more than 13% of them seen just once. V lost 3 bases and J 6 bases, leaving 24 bases between the germline ends. CDR1 SGHRS and CDR2 YFSETQ come from the germline V gene. CDR3 length equals 17 residues. The sequencing input was memory CD4+ T cells from blood. This chain uses TRBV5-1 with TRBJ1-2; D might be TRBD1 (6 bases). The clonotype was recovered from a female donor in good health, serving as a healthy control. CDR3 coding DNA: TGCGCCAGCAGCTCGGAGACAGGACGATTGGGCATCAATGGCTACACCTTC. The encoded protein is CASSSETGRLGINGYTF.